The 11 T cell receptor beta chains below come from one sample, sequenced in a study of shared clonotypes between healthy human individuals. Generated by immunoSEQ multiplex PCR, the TCRdb table keeps only in-frame clones and is missing some. The table lists 2 million to 2.5 million clones, roughly 95% of them singletons. Material: naive CD4+ T cells sorted from blood. Subset denoted: CD45RA+ positively selected. These receptors were taken from a man aged 18 to 30 in good health.

The CDR3 spells CASSPNRDNYNEQFF. The CDR3 nucleotides read TGTGCCAGCTCACCGAACAGGGATAATTACAATGAGCAGTTCTTC. The V call is TRBV18, the J call TRBJ2-1; D is perhaps TRBD1 (6 bases). Looked up from germline, CDR1 is KGHSH and CDR2 is LQKENI. The CDR3 has 15 amino acids. V was shortened by 3 bases and J by 4 bases, with 13 bases between the two germline ends.

The rearrangement links TRBV30 to TRBJ1-4; D is uncertain. The CDR3 has 16 residues. Germline CDR1 GTSNPN, CDR2 SVGIG (reference sequence). Trimming took 1 base from V and 7 from J, leaving 19 bases between them. CDR3: CAWSASMSFPGEKLFF. CDR3 sequence (DNA): TGTGCCTGGAGTGCGTCGATGTCGTTCCCGGGTGAAAAACTGTTTTTT.

This CDR3 is CASSRASGGTDTQYF. The CDR3 nucleotides are TGTGCCAGTAGTAGGGCTAGCGGGGGAACAGATACGCAGTATTTT. J is TRBJ2-3 and V is TRBV19, with 10 nucleotides matching TRBD2. Germline V gene lookup returns CDR1 LNHDA and CDR2 SQIVND (reference sequence). The CDR3 runs to 15 residues. V lost 4 bases, J lost 3 bases, and 4 bases stayed unmatched.

The chain combines TRBV25-1 with TRBJ1-1; no definite D call. Looked up from germline, CDR1 is MGHDK and CDR2 is SYGVNS. The V gene lost 0 bases and the J gene lost 3 bases, with 8 bases spanning the gap. The CDR3 is made up of 14 amino acids. The CDR3 reads CASSEYGKDTEAFF. CDR3 nucleotides: TGTGCCAGCAGTGAATATGGGAAAGACACTGAAGCTTTCTTT.

As concerns this clone: Other DNA sequences within the sample encode an identical CDR3. V gene TRBV6-5 combines with J gene TRBJ2-5, with D unresolved. CDR3 length: 12 amino acids. The V and J ends lost 2 bases and 4 bases respectively, with 5 bases between them. Per germline, CDR1 MNHEY and CDR2 SVGAGI. Written as DNA, the CDR3 is TGTGCCAGCAGTTACGCCGGAGAGACCCAGTACTTC. Its protein is CASSYAGETQYF.

This chain joins TRBV2 and TRBJ2-2; D is possibly TRBD1 or TRBD2 (5 bases each). With 3 bases removed from V and 6 bases from J, the gap between germline ends came to 14 bases. The CDR3 sequence is 15 residues long. Germline-derived CDR1 and CDR2 are SNHLY and FYNNEI. CDR3 amino acids: CASSDWGNGAGELFF. The CDR3 DNA follows: TGTGCCAGCAGTGATTGGGGGAACGGCGCCGGGGAGCTGTTTTTT.

Worth noting for this clone: The sample contains more than one DNA sequence encoding this CDR3. The rearrangement links TRBV9 to TRBJ2-3; 8 bases line up with TRBD2. Trimming removed 0 bases from V and 2 bases from J; junction bases left unmatched: 5. Germline CDR1 reads SGDLS; CDR2 reads YYNGEE. The CDR3 extends over 16 amino acids. The CDR3 DNA sequence: TGTGCCAGCAGCGTAGCTGCGGGGGGCTCCACAGATACGCAGTATTTT. This encodes CASSVAAGGSTDTQYF.

V is TRBV20-1 and J is TRBJ1-1; D unclear. Germline CDR1 reads DFQATT; CDR2 reads SNEGSKA (reference sequence). This CDR3 has 10 residues. Trimming took 4 bases from V and 7 from J, leaving 7 bases between them. CDR3: CSAMAVEAFF. The CDR3 DNA reads TGCAGTGCTATGGCAGTTGAAGCTTTCTTT.

The genes are TRBV4-3 and TRBJ2-2; D not certain. V dropped 0 bases and J dropped 2 bases, with 10 bases sitting between them. This CDR3 is built from 16 residues. Germline V gene lookup returns CDR1 LGHNA and CDR2 YSLEER. The CDR3, as DNA: TGCGCCAGCAGCCAAGATGGTACACTAAACACCGGGGAGCTGTTTTTT. Its protein product is CASSQDGTLNTGELFF.

The chain links TRBV18 to TRBJ2-2; D gene ambiguous. V lost 3 bases and J 1 base, leaving 6 bases between the germline ends. Germline V gives CDR1 KGHSH, CDR2 LQKENI. This CDR3 spans 14 amino acids. This CDR3 is CASSPIKNTGELFF. The CDR3 nucleotides read TGTGCCAGCTCACCGATCAAGAACACCGGGGAGCTGTTTTTT.

The rearrangement uses TRBV29-1 and TRBJ1-3, with D perhaps matching TRBD1 (5 bases). The V gene lost 0 bases and the J gene lost 9 bases, with 12 bases spanning the gap. CDR3 length: 13 amino acids. Germline V gene lookup returns CDR1 SQVTM and CDR2 ANQGSEA. CDR3 amino acids: CSVEDRGKSTIYF. As DNA, the CDR3 is TGCAGCGTTGAAGATCGGGGCAAATCCACCATATATTTT.